Presented here are 5 T cell receptor beta chains from one specimen sequenced in a study of CD8 T cells in ankylosing spondylitis. MiXCR was run by TCRdb on the 5' RACE reads, yielding one entry per CDR3 protein. The profile shows some 100,000 distinct CDR3 sequences, roughly 8.3% of them singletons. The sequencing sample was made of blood, either unsorted or a sorted T cell fraction (not recorded which). Receptor source: a male donor with ankylosing spondylitis or in good health (not recorded which).

This clonotype was observed at least ten times. The chain has TRBV7-9 and TRBJ2-1; tentative D call: TRBD1 (6 bases). Looked up from germline, CDR1 is SEHNR and CDR2 is FQNEAQ (reference sequence). With 3 bases removed from V and 7 bases from J, the gap between germline ends came to 13 bases. There are 14 residues in the CDR3. The CDR3 loop reads CASSFTGLINEQFF. CDR3 DNA sequence: TGTGCCAGCAGCTTTACAGGGCTGATAAATGAGCAGTTCTTC.

This clonotype was seen ten or more times. The chain carries TRBV5-5 and TRBJ1-2; D not certain. The CDR3 runs 15 residues. Germline V CDR1 and CDR2: SGHKS, YYEKEE (reference sequence). Trimming took 2 bases from V and 6 from J, leaving 17 bases between them. The CDR3 region has the DNA TGTGCCAGCAGCTTTCGGGCAGCCCTACGCCATGGCTACACCTTC. Amino acids: CASSFRAALRHGYTF.

The table lists this clonotype with many counts. This sequence joins TRBV20-1 and TRBJ2-3; D is uncertain. V dropped 2 bases and J dropped 6 bases, with 9 bases sitting between them. From germline, CDR1 is DFQATT and CDR2 SNEGSKA (reference sequence). The CDR3 totals 12 residues. CDR3 residues: CSARSSLDTQYF. The CDR3 DNA is TGCAGTGCTAGAAGCTCCCTTGATACGCAGTATTTT.

As to this clonotype: Since a much larger clone is just one base distant, this may be a read error. The chain combines TRBV2 with TRBJ2-5, with TRBD2 identical over 7 bases. The J segment lost 7 bases and the V segment lost 2 bases, leaving 10 bases of the junction unmatched. Per the germline V gene, CDR1 is SNHLY and CDR2 is FYNNEI. The CDR3 contains 15 residues. CDR3 bases: TGTGCCAGCAGTGAAAGCGGGGCTGTGGAAGCGACCCAGTACTTC. This encodes CASSESGAVEATQYF.

This clonotype was found many times. This sequence joins TRBV5-5 and TRBJ2-3; D is undetermined. Germline V gives CDR1 SGHKS, CDR2 YYEKEE (reference sequence). This CDR3 spans 12 amino acids. Trimming pared 5 bases from V and 0 bases from J, leaving 4 bases between. As DNA, the CDR3 is TGTGCCAGCAGTTACAGCACAGATACGCAGTATTTT. It yields the protein CASSYSTDTQYF.